The 18 T cell receptor beta chains below were found in one sample sequenced in a study of blood T cell repertoires in COVID-19. The method was immunoSEQ multiplex PCR; TCRdb's version includes in-frame clones alone and lacks a portion of them. The sample holds 250,000 to 300,000 clones, 70% to 90% seen once. Sequencing input: PBMCs or T cells enriched from blood (not recorded which). These receptors were obtained from a woman in her twenties or thirties who had recovered from COVID-19.

This sequence joins TRBV27 and TRBJ2-5, with TRBD1 identical over 9 bases. The germline CDR1 and CDR2 sequences are MNHEY and SMNVEV (reference sequence). The length of the CDR3 is 14 residues. V gave up 5 bases and J gave up 5 bases; unmatched junction bases: 6. CDR3 amino acids: CASSITGGRETQYF. CDR3 sequence (DNA): TGTGCCAGCAGTATTACAGGGGGCCGGGAGACCCAGTACTTC.

This sequence joins TRBV27 and TRBJ1-1; D possibly corresponds to TRBD1 (6 bases). Germline CDR1 is MNHEY and CDR2 is SMNVEV (reference sequence). The CDR3 is 17 residues long. Trimming removed 0 bases at V and 1 base at J, with 15 bases between. In nucleotides, the CDR3 is TGTGCCAGCAGTTTATCGGAGGGGGGGGTCCCGAACACTGAAGCTTTCTTT. This gives the protein CASSLSEGGVPNTEAFF.

V is TRBV18 and J is TRBJ1-5, with D possibly being TRBD1 (5 bases). This CDR3 is built from 16 residues. The germline gives CDR1 KGHSH, CDR2 LQKENI. V lost 3 bases, J lost 2 bases, and 14 bases lay in between. The CDR3 DNA sequence: TGTGCCAGCTCACCGAGAAGGGGAGGTGGCAATCAGCCCCAGCATTTT. It translates to CASSPRRGGGNQPQHF.

In regard to this clone: The sample has other DNA sequences that encode this CDR3 too. V is TRBV7-3 and J is TRBJ2-7; possibly TRBD2 for D (6 bases). Germline V gene data show CDR1 as SGHTA and CDR2 as FQGTGA. V was clipped by 3 bases and J by 0 bases, with 9 bases between them. The CDR3 has 14 residues. CDR3 nucleotides: TGTGCCAGCAGCTTGACCGGGAGCTCCTACGAGCAGTACTTC. Its translation is CASSLTGSSYEQYF. The entire variable domain, with the rest obtained from reference TRBV7-3 and TRBJ2-7, is as follows: GAGVSQTPSNKVTEKGKYVELRCDPISGHTALYWYRQSLGQGPEFLIYFQGTGAADDSGLPNDRFFAVRPEGSVSTLKIQRTERGDSAVYLCASSLTGSSYEQYFGPGTRLTVT.

This clone is a singleton in its sample. This sequence joins TRBV9 and TRBJ1-4; D is perhaps TRBD1 (5 bases). CDR1 and CDR2 (germline): SGDLS, YYNGEE. With 3 bases removed from V and 3 bases from J, the gap between germline ends came to 12 bases. This CDR3 region has 15 residues. The CDR3 is CASSDGAGSNEKLFF. The CDR3 DNA sequence: TGTGCCAGCAGCGATGGGGCCGGATCTAATGAAAAACTGTTTTTT.

The chain is built from TRBV11-3 and TRBJ2-7; 7 positions match TRBD1. V trimming: 1 base; J trimming: 6 bases; junction bases outside the gene matches: 3. The CDR3 loop spans 13 amino acids. Germline V lookup: CDR1 SGHNT, CDR2 YENEEA. The CDR3 bases are TGTGCCAGCAGCTTAGCCAGGGGGAGCGAGCAGTACTTC. It is translated as CASSLARGSEQYF.

The chain employs TRBV4-3 and TRBJ2-3; possible D gene TRBD2, 5 bases. Per the germline V gene, CDR1 is LGHNA and CDR2 is YSLEER. The CDR3 totals 15 residues. Trimming removed 2 bases at V and 1 base at J, with 10 bases between. CDR3 sequence reads: CASSQSSWGTDTQYF. The DNA of the CDR3 is TGCGCCAGCAGCCAATCTAGCTGGGGCACAGATACGCAGTATTTT.

The chain links TRBV19 to TRBJ1-5, with 8 bases lining up with TRBD1. V was pared by 6 bases and J by 6 bases, with 10 bases of the junction left unmatched. In germline, CDR1 is LNHDA, CDR2 SQIVND (reference sequence). This CDR3 contains 15 residues. The CDR3 DNA reads TGTGCCAGTAGCATCGACAGGGGACGGGGTCAGCCCCAGCATTTT. It specifies CASSIDRGRGQPQHF.

This clone was found once. The V gene is TRBV5-4, the J gene TRBJ1-4; D perhaps matches TRBD1 (6 bases). Looked up from germline, CDR1 is SGHNT and CDR2 is YYREEE (reference sequence). This CDR3 contains 14 residues. Trimming pared 4 bases from V and 2 bases from J, leaving 9 bases between. The CDR3, as DNA: TGTGCCAGCAGCACGACAGGCACTAATGAAAAACTGTTTTTT. It translates to CASSTTGTNEKLFF.

V and J are TRBV6-2 or TRBV6-3 and TRBJ1-5, with 7 positions matching TRBD1. CDR3 size: 19 residues. Germline CDR1 MNHEY, CDR2 SVGEGT. V was clipped by 4 bases and J by 2 bases; unmatched bases: 17. The CDR3 region is CASSSRQGLLASGNQPQHF. CDR3 nucleotides: TGTGCCAGCAGTTCCAGACAGGGATTATTGGCGAGCGGCAATCAGCCCCAGCATTTT.

V and J are TRBV5-1 and TRBJ2-3; 7 nucleotides match TRBD1. This CDR3 contains 14 residues. J lost 5 bases, V lost 7 bases, and 10 bases had no gene match. The V gene's germline CDR1 is SGHRS and CDR2 YFSETQ. The CDR3: CASRYGQAKDTQYF. CDR3 nucleotides: TGCGCCAGCCGCTACGGACAGGCAAAAGATACGCAGTATTTT.

The chain carries TRBV6-9 and TRBJ1-3; possibly TRBD1 for D (6 bases). Trimming removed 10 bases at V and 2 bases at J, with 27 bases between. CDR3 length: 18 residues. CDR1 and CDR2 (germline): MNHGY, SVAAGI. The CDR3 coding sequence is TGTGCCATCCCACCTACTCAATCTCAACAGGGAACTGGAAACACCATATATTTT. It encodes CAIPPTQSQQGTGNTIYF.

This chain connects TRBV5-6 to TRBJ2-7; tentatively, D is TRBD2 (5 bases). Germline V gene lookup returns CDR1 SGHDT and CDR2 YYEEEE. This CDR3 spans 14 amino acids. V was pared by 3 bases and J by 7 bases, with 17 bases between. CDR3 nucleotides: TGTGCCAGCAGCTGGCCTGACTATGCTTCGGAGCAGTACTTC. It is translated as CASSWPDYASEQYF.

J is TRBJ1-5 and V is TRBV28; no clear D gene. The CDR3 sequence is 15 residues long. The V and J ends lost 5 bases and 1 base respectively, with 12 bases between them. Germline CDR1 and CDR2: MDHEN and SYDVKM. CDR3 protein: CASSPWRESNQPQHF. The CDR3 DNA follows: TGTGCCAGCAGTCCGTGGAGAGAGAGCAATCAGCCCCAGCATTTT.

This chain joins TRBV5-1 and TRBJ2-1, with 8 bases identical to TRBD2. The germline V gene has CDR1 SGHRS and CDR2 YFSETQ. This CDR3 spans 16 amino acids. V was pared by 2 bases and J by 0 bases, with 4 bases of the junction left unmatched. The CDR3 region has the DNA TGCGCCAGCAGCTTAGGACTAGCTGGCTCCTACAATGAGCAGTTCTTC. As protein: CASSLGLAGSYNEQFF.

The chain employs TRBV6-4 and TRBJ2-1; 13 nucleotides match TRBD2. This CDR3 spans 15 amino acids. The germline V gene encodes CDR1 MRHNA and CDR2 SNTAGT. V lost 3 bases and J lost 5; bases outside the gene matches: 1. The CDR3, as DNA: TGTGCCAGCAGTGAAGGGACTAGCGGGGACAATGAGCAGTTCTTC. Translated: CASSEGTSGDNEQFF.

V usage is TRBV2 and J usage is TRBJ2-7; 7 bases agree with TRBD2. Unmatched junction bases numbered 5, after V lost 3 bases and J lost 0 bases. The CDR3 length is 15 residues. Germline CDR1 is SNHLY and CDR2 is FYNNEI. CDR3 loop: CASSDRGRDSYEQYF. Written as DNA, the CDR3 is TGTGCCAGCAGTGACCGGGGGAGGGACTCCTACGAGCAGTACTTC.

The V gene is TRBV18, the J gene TRBJ2-7; a weak D match, TRBD2 (5 bases). The V gene's germline CDR1 is KGHSH and CDR2 LQKENI. The CDR3 extends over 15 amino acids. V was pared by 4 bases and J by 6 bases, with 19 bases between. DNA for the CDR3: TGTGCCAGCTCACTAAAGACCCCAGCAAGCGGCGAGCAGTACTTC. Protein: CASSLKTPASGEQYF.